The 9 T cell receptor beta chains given below trace back to one sample, sequenced in a study of T cells and Merkel cell carcinoma outcomes. Using immunoSEQ multiplex PCR, the repertoire was profiled, and TCRdb retains in-frame clones only, with some absent. The top ten hold 2.5% to 3.5% of the sample, which has about 19,000 clones, approximately 80% seen once. The sample was tumor tissue from Merkel cell carcinoma. These receptors came from a human donor with Merkel cell carcinoma.

The rearrangement links TRBV7-2 to TRBJ1-5, with D possibly TRBD1 on 5 matching bases. The CDR3 loop spans 14 amino acids. Germline V CDR1 and CDR2: SGHTA, FQGNSA. Trimming shortened V by 3 bases and J by 3 bases, and 9 bases separated the two germline ends. CDR3 region: CASSLGQFNQPQHF. The DNA of the CDR3 is TGTGCCAGCAGCTTGGGGCAGTTCAATCAGCCCCAGCATTTT.

There are a few counts of this clone. The rearrangement links TRBV18 to TRBJ1-5; the match to TRBD1 covers 8 bases. Germline CDR1 reads KGHSH; CDR2 reads LQKENI. CDR3 length: 13 residues. Losses at the gene ends were 8 bases for V and 6 bases for J; bases not matched to a gene: 6. Here the CDR3 DNA reads TGTGCCAGCACGACAGGGGCGCTTCAGCCCCAGCATTTT. As protein: CASTTGALQPQHF.

Turning to this clone: One junction end disagrees with the germline gene, perhaps due to a read error. The chain combines TRBV11-2 with TRBJ2-7; the D gene is possibly TRBD2 (7 bases). The CDR3 runs 15 residues. CDR1 is SGHAT and CDR2 is FQNNGV in the germline V gene. The CDR3: CVSSLDGGGRYEQYF. The DNA of the CDR3 is TGTGTCAGCAGCTTAGATGGGGGGGGGCGTTACGAGCAGTACTTC.

The chain links TRBV2 to TRBJ1-5; D not certain. This CDR3 contains 13 residues. V lost 7 bases to trimming and J lost 0 bases, with 7 bases between them. Looked up from germline, CDR1 is SNHLY and CDR2 is FYNNEI. Here the CDR3 DNA reads TGTGCCAGCAAAGGGTATAGCAATCAGCCCCAGCATTTT. Its protein is CASKGYSNQPQHF.

The J gene is TRBJ2-7, the V gene TRBV7-3; 10 bases match TRBD2. This CDR3 is built from 14 residues. The trim removed 6 bases at V and 0 bases at J, leaving 2 bases unmatched. The V gene's germline CDR1 is SGHTA and CDR2 FQGTGA. As DNA, the CDR3 is TGTGCCAGCAGTGCTAGCGGGAGCTCCTACGAGCAGTACTTC. This gives the protein CASSASGSSYEQYF.

The count of this clone is one. The chain is built from TRBV29-1 and TRBJ2-7; either TRBD1 or TRBD2 may supply D (5 bases each). Trimming pared 4 bases from V and 2 bases from J, leaving 9 bases between. Per germline, CDR1 SQVTM and CDR2 ANQGSEA. The CDR3 loop spans 12 amino acids. CDR3 in amino acids: CSVVEGPYEQYF. CDR3 DNA sequence: TGCAGCGTTGTAGAGGGACCCTACGAGCAGTACTTC.

The CDR3 here is CAASSSGSKIETQYF. Written as DNA, the CDR3 is TGTGCCGCGTCTTCTAGCGGGAGTAAAATAGAGACCCAGTACTTC. This chain links TRBV2 with TRBJ2-5; 10 bases map to TRBD2. CDR3 length: 15 amino acids. Germline V gene sequence: CDR1 SNHLY, CDR2 FYNNEI. V lost 11 bases, J lost 4 bases, and 13 bases stayed unmatched.

The gene calls are TRBV10-3 and TRBJ2-3; D remains unclear. V dropped 6 bases and J dropped 3 bases, with 10 bases sitting between them. Germline assignment: CDR1 ENHRY and CDR2 SYGVKD. CDR3 size: 13 residues. The CDR3 loop is CAIRASKTDTQYF. Here the CDR3 DNA reads TGTGCCATCAGGGCCTCGAAGACAGATACGCAGTATTTT.

The chain couples TRBV6-1 to TRBJ1-1; D may be TRBD1 (6 bases). This CDR3 contains 17 residues. Trimming cost V 4 bases and J 1 base, with 19 bases left between them. CDR1 and CDR2 from the germline V gene are MNHNS and SASEGT. The CDR3 is CASSVGTNDRKNTEAFF. DNA of the CDR3: TGTGCCAGCAGTGTGGGCACTAACGACAGGAAGAACACTGAAGCTTTCTTT.